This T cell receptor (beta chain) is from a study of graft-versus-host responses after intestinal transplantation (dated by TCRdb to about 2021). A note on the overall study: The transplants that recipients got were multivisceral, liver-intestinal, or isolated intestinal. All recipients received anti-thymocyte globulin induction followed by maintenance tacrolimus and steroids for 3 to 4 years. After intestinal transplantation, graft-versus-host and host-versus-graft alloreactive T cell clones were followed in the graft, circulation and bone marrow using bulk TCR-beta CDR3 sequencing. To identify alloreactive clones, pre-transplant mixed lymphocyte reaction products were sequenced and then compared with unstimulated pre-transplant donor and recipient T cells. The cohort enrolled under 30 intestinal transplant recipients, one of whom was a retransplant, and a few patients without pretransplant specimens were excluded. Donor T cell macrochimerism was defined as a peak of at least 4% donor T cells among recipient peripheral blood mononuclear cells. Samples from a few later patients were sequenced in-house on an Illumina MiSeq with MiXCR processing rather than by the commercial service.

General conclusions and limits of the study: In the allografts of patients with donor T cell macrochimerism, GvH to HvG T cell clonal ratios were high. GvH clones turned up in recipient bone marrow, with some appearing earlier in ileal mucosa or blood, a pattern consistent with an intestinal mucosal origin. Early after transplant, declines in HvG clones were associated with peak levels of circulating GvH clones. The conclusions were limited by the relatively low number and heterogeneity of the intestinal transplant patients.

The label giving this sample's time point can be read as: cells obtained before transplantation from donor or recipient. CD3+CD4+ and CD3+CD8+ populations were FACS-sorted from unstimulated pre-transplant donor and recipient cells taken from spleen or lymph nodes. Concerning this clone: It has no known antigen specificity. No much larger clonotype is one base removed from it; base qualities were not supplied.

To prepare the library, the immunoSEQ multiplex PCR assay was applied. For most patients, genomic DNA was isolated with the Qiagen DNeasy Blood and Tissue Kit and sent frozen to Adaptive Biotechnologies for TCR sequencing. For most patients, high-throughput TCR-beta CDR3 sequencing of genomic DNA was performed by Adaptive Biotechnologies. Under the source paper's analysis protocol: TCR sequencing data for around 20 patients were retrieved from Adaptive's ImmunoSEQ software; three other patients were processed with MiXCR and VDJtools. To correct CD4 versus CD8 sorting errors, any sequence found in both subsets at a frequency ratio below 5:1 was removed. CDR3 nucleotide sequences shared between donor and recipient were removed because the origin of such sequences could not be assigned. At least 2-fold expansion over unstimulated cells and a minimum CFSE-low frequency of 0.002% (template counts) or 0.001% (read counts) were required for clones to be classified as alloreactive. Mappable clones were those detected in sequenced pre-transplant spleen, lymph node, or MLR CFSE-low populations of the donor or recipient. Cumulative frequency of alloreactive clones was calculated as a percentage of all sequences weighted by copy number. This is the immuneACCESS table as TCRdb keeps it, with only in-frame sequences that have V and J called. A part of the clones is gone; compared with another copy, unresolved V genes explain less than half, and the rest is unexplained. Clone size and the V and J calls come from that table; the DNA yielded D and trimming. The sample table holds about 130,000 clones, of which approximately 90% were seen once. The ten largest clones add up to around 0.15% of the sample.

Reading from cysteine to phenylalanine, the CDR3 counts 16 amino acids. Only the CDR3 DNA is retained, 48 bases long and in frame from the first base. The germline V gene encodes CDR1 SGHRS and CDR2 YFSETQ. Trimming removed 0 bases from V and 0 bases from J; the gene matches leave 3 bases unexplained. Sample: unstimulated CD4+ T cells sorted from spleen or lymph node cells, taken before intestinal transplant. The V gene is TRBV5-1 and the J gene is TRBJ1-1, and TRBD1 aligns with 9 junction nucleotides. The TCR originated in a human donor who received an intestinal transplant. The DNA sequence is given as TGCGCCAGCAGCTTGGCACGGGACAGGGTGAACACTGAAGCTTTCTTT. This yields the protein CASSLARDRVNTEAFF.